This T cell receptor (beta chain) derives from a study of T cells after yellow fever vaccination. In the study overall: Fractions of low cell number were prepared using SMART-Seq v4 Ultra Low Input. General study findings and limits: Abundant clonotypes from the bulk population could contaminate FACS-sorted repertoires. The secondary response peaked faster, at day 5 versus 15, but was weaker.

With respect to this clonotype: The antigen remains undetermined.

They built TCR cDNA with 5'RACE template switching, a step that put in a universal primer site and UMIs. TCRdb independently ran MiXCR on the 5' RACE reads; one entry per CDR3 protein. Of about 340,000 distinct CDR3 sequences listed, around an eighth are singletons. The clonotype comes from a young man who received the YFV17D yellow fever vaccine. The material was CD4+ T cells sorted from PBMCs, obtained 15 days after the yellow fever booster vaccination.

CDR3 nucleotide sequence: TGCGCCAGCAGCTTGGCCGGGAGGGGTGAGCAGTTCTTC. Protein sequence: CASSLAGRGEQFF. This chain joins TRBV5-1 and TRBJ2-1, with TRBD2 matching over 8 bases. This CDR3 has 13 residues. The V gene's germline CDR1 is SGHRS and CDR2 YFSETQ. V lost 0 bases and J lost 9; bases outside the gene matches: 2.